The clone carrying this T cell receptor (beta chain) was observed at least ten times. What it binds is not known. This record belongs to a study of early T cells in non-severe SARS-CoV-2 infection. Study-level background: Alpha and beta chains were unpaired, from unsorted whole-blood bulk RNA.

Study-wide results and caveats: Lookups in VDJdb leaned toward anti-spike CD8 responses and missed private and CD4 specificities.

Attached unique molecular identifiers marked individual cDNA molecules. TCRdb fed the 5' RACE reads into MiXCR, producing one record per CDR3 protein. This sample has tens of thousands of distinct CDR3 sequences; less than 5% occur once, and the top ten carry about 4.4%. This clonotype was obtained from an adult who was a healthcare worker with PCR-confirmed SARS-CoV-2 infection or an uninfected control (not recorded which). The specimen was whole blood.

The CDR3 nucleotides read TGTGCCAGCAGCTTAGTCTTCGGGGGGTCCGAAAACACCATATATTTT. The encoded protein is CASSLVFGGSENTIYF. The V gene is TRBV7-6, the J gene TRBJ1-3; a possible D gene is TRBD1 (5 bases). This CDR3 is built from 16 residues. Germline values: CDR1 SGHVS, CDR2 FNYEAQ. V lost 1 base and J lost 6, with 16 bases in between.